Listed below are T cell receptor beta chains from one sample, sequenced in a study of OX40 agonist ivuxolimab in advanced cancers. Clones were sequenced by immunoSEQ multiplex PCR, and TCRdb holds only the in-frame ones, with some missing. The sample carries about 76,000 clones, approximately 87% recorded once. The material sequenced was CD4+ or CD8+ T cells sorted from blood, taken in a trial of the OX40 agonist ivuxolimab. Receptor source: an adult with an advanced solid tumor such as melanoma, head and neck, liver or kidney cancer. The CDR3 runs from the conserved cysteine through the conserved F or W. D genes are given only for firm matches. Some rows mark clone size as missing; the rest say once, few, many or name a class of expanded clone.

v_call	j_call	clone_size	d_call	cdr3_aa	cdr3_nt
TRBV18	TRBJ2-5	.	TRBD2	CASSPRTSGRAGETQYF	TGTGCCAGCTCACCTCGGACTAGCGGGAGGGCCGGAGAGACCCAGTACTTC
TRBV30	TRBJ1-1	.	.	CAWSVRSRWGSVAFF	TGTGCCTGGAGTGTAAGGTCTAGGTGGGGGTCGGTAGCTTTCTTT
TRBV7-9	TRBJ1-1	.	TRBD1	CASSFTGAGNLDTEAFF	TGTGCCAGCAGCTTCACAGGGGCCGGTAACTTGGACACTGAAGCTTTCTTT
TRBV29-1	TRBJ2-5	.	.	CSVVKGQETQYF	TGCAGCGTTGTTAAGGGGCAAGAGACCCAGTACTTC
TRBV2	TRBJ2-1	.	.	CASSELVQPPYNEQFF	TGTGCCAGCAGTGAATTAGTACAGCCTCCTTACAATGAGCAGTTCTTC
TRBV5-1	TRBJ1-2	.	.	CASSSPDADYGYTF	TGCGCCAGCAGCTCCCCGGACGCCGACTATGGCTACACCTTC
TRBV5-1	TRBJ2-3	.	.	CASSSGDTQYF	TGCGCCAGCAGCTCTGGGGATACGCAGTATTTT
TRBV28	TRBJ2-2	.	TRBD1	CASSSPGQGGTGELFF	TGTGCCAGCAGCTCTCCGGGACAGGGGGGAACCGGGGAGCTGTTTTTT
TRBV27	TRBJ1-4	.	.	CASSLSTGSASDEKLFF	TGTGCCAGCAGTTTATCAACAGGATCGGCCTCTGATGAAAAACTGTTTTTT
TRBV29-1	TRBJ1-2	.	.	CSVEGGDGYTF	TGCAGCGTTGAAGGGGGCGATGGCTACACCTTC
TRBV5-1	TRBJ1-1	.	.	CASSLSEVNTEAFF	TGCGCCAGCAGCTTATCGGAGGTGAACACTGAAGCTTTCTTT
TRBV10-3	TRBJ1-1	few	.	CAIAAGPNTEAFF	TGTGCCATCGCAGCGGGGCCGAACACTGAAGCTTTCTTT
TRBV7-8	TRBJ1-5	.	.	CASSLGTSRGGQPQHF	TGTGCCAGCAGCCTCGGGACCTCGCGGGGTGGTCAGCCCCAGCATTTT
TRBV7-9	TRBJ2-7	.	.	CASRDNYEQYF	TGTGCCAGCCGGGACAACTACGAGCAGTACTTC
TRBV30	TRBJ1-6	.	.	CAWRRDSDSPLHF	TGTGCCTGGAGACGGGACTCCGATTCACCCCTCCACTTT
TRBV5-1	TRBJ2-7	.	.	CASSVDTAYEQYF	TGCGCCAGCAGCGTAGACACCGCCTACGAGCAGTACTTC
TRBV4-3	TRBJ2-1	.	.	CASSLTSTSYNEQFF	TGCGCCAGCAGCTTGACGTCAACCTCCTACAATGAGCAGTTCTTC
TRBV7-2	TRBJ2-6	many	.	CASSLYRDLTF	TGTGCCAGCAGCTTATATCGGGATCTGACTTTC
TRBV7-2	TRBJ1-2	.	TRBD1	CASRSGTGGHGYTF	TGTGCCAGCAGGTCCGGGACAGGGGGCCATGGCTACACCTTC
TRBV5-1	TRBJ2-7	.	.	CASSSGEMGEQYF	TGCGCCAGCAGCTCAGGGGAGATGGGGGAGCAGTACTTC
TRBV2	TRBJ1-1	.	.	CASIWGGNAFF	TGTGCCAGCATTTGGGGGGGGAATGCTTTCTTT
TRBV18	TRBJ2-3	.	TRBD2	CASSPEFAGLAGGTYTDTQYF	TGTGCCAGCTCACCAGAGTTCGCGGGACTAGCGGGGGGGACCTACACAGATACGCAGTATTTT
TRBV7-9	TRBJ2-1	.	TRBD2	CASSELAGGLNEQFF	TGTGCCAGCAGCGAACTAGCGGGGGGCCTCAATGAGCAGTTCTTC
TRBV18	TRBJ2-3	once	.	CASSPPGRDTQYF	TGTGCCAGCTCACCACCGGGGAGAGATACGCAGTATTTT
TRBV14	TRBJ1-1	.	.	CASSQRQGRYLNTEAFF	TGTGCCAGCAGCCAAAGGCAGGGAAGGTACCTGAACACTGAAGCTTTCTTT
TRBV5-3	TRBJ2-7	.	TRBD1	CARSLNRDRVYEQYF	TGTGCCAGAAGCTTGAATAGGGACAGGGTCTACGAGCAGTACTTC
TRBV5-6	TRBJ1-2	.	.	CASSFGTGKNYGYTF	TGTGCCAGCAGCTTCGGTACAGGGAAAAACTATGGCTACACCTTC
TRBV19	TRBJ1-3	few	TRBD1	CASSLRDRGSPGNTIYF	TGTGCCAGTAGTCTCCGGGACAGGGGATCCCCTGGAAACACCATATATTTT
TRBV18	TRBJ2-3	.	.	CASSPLLDTDTQYF	TGTGCCAGCTCACCACTCCTAGACACAGATACGCAGTATTTT
TRBV2	TRBJ2-7	.	.	CASRRDRYEQYF	TGTGCCAGCAGACGCGACAGATACGAGCAGTACTTC
TRBV19	TRBJ2-2	.	TRBD1	CASSITDRVGGELFF	TGTGCCAGTAGTATAACGGACAGGGTCGGCGGGGAGCTGTTTTTT